This TCR beta chain stems from a study of T cells after posttransplantation cyclophosphamide. This CDR3 contains 15 residues. Germline lookup yields CDR1 SGDLS and CDR2 YYNGEE. V was clipped by 0 bases and J by 8 bases; unmatched bases: 6. Only in-frame clones appear in the TCRdb table, and some are missing; sequencing was by immunoSEQ multiplex PCR. The table records approximately 28,000 clones, approximately 90% of them present only once. Cells defined as naive were viable CD3+CD4+ or CD3+CD8+ and CCR7+CD45RA+CD45RO-CD95-CD27+CD28+. The related graft donor's blood sample was taken on the day of bone marrow donation. Notes on the study in general: Skin or GI-infiltrating T cells shared few TRB sequences with blood. Donor-recipient repertoire similarity was low at 1-2 months, rising over year one. Recipient CMV seropositivity and CMV reactivation strongly tracked TRB clonality.

Regarding this clone: The antigen remains undetermined.

The V call is TRBV9, the J call TRBJ1-4; 8 positions match TRBD1. The sequencing input was naive CD4+ T cells sorted from PBMCs. This clonotype was sampled from a woman aged 55-69 years in good health, CMV-negative, and a related stem cell transplant donor. CDR3 loop: CASSVVGTGGEKLFF. The CDR3 DNA follows: TGTGCCAGCAGCGTAGTGGGGACAGGTGGGGAAAAACTGTTTTTT.